Listed below are T cell receptor beta chains from one sample, sequenced in a study of T cells after yellow fever vaccination. TCRdb re-derived calls from the 5' RACE reads in MiXCR, one entry per CDR3 protein. The sample lists approximately 600,000 distinct CDR3 sequences; approximately 13% were seen once. Sequencing used PBMCs, obtained on the day of the yellow fever booster vaccination. Receptors were obtained from a young man who received the YFV17D yellow fever vaccine. CDR3s include the opening cysteine and the closing phenylalanine or tryptophan. D genes are given only for firm matches.

j_call | d_call | v_call | cdr3_aa
TRBJ2-7 | . | TRBV24-1 | CATSDGGTNEQYF
TRBJ1-1 | . | TRBV20-1 | CSARAGGKKSEAFF
TRBJ2-2 | . | TRBV24-1 | CATSDFRETHGELFF
TRBJ1-1 | . | TRBV5-4 | CASSLRTPPGTEAFF
TRBJ2-7 | . | TRBV10-3 | CAISEQSQGGYEQYF
TRBJ2-4 | . | TRBV6-5 | CASSYSGWRAKNIQYF
TRBJ2-3 | . | TRBV11-2 | CASSLAGRARDTQYF
TRBJ2-5 | TRBD1 | TRBV5-6 | CASSLAADRGGGETQYF
TRBJ2-5 | . | TRBV3-1 | CASSQDVQETQYF
TRBJ2-7 | TRBD2 | TRBV28 | CASSLSGLAGLKQYF
TRBJ2-2 | TRBD2 | TRBV20-1 | CSAAGTTNTGELFF
TRBJ2-7 | TRBD2 | TRBV5-3 | CARSPAGSGSSYEQYF
TRBJ2-4 | TRBD2 | TRBV27 | CASSLGTSGKNIQYF
TRBJ2-1 | . | TRBV5-1 | CASSISGLQSYNEQFF
TRBJ2-3 | . | TRBV5-1 | CASSLAPSETDTQYF
TRBJ2-3 | TRBD1 | TRBV7-9 | CASSLGPRTGGTDTQYF
TRBJ2-1 | . | TRBV15 | CATSRDLGQGGLSIYNEQFF
TRBJ2-3 | . | TRBV5-6 | CASSLPPDTQYF
TRBJ1-1 | . | TRBV5-1 | CASSLATAYEAFF
TRBJ2-7 | . | TRBV29-1 | CSVEGYTYEQYF
TRBJ2-1 | . | TRBV6-6 | CASSYLGIEQFF
TRBJ2-1 | TRBD2 | TRBV3-1 | CASSLRTSGRPSSYNEQFF
TRBJ2-1 | . | TRBV7-7 | CASSPIWGSASSYNEQFF
TRBJ2-1 | TRBD1 | TRBV27 | CASSSPWGQGGRNEQFF
TRBJ2-7 | . | TRBV6-1 | CASSPPGRVYEQYF
TRBJ2-7 | . | TRBV18 | CASSAKGPDEQYF
TRBJ2-1 | TRBD2 | TRBV29-1 | CSVVTTSGRLNEQFF
TRBJ1-2 | . | TRBV7-8 | CASSEDGTSYYGYTF
TRBJ2-7 | TRBD2 | TRBV7-8 | CASSLARGVAPREQYF
TRBJ2-1 | . | TRBV19 | CASSRRIDRYPSNEQFF
TRBJ2-7 | . | TRBV29-1 | CSVVSLLTAEQYF
TRBJ1-5 | . | TRBV12-5 | CASAGQLNQPQHF